The 7 T cell receptor beta chains below all came from one sample that was sequenced in a study of T cells after yellow fever vaccination. TCRdb reprocessed the 5' RACE reads via MiXCR and lists one record per CDR3 protein. The top ten hold more than 25% of the sample, which has under 95,000 distinct CDR3 sequences, around 7.8% seen once. The sequences come from CD8+ T cells sorted from PBMCs, collected 10 to 11 days after the first yellow fever vaccination. The receptors stem from a man younger than 35 who received the YFV17D yellow fever vaccine.

This clonotype was observed many times. The chain joins TRBV6-1 to TRBJ1-4; D remains unclear. CDR1 and CDR2 from the germline V gene are MNHNS and SASEGT. The V and J ends lost 5 bases and 2 bases respectively, with 12 bases between them. The length of the CDR3 is 15 residues. DNA of the CDR3: TGTGCCAGCAGTCCTGCGGGTGGGACTAATGAAAAACTGTTTTTT. Translated, it gives CASSPAGGTNEKLFF.

The chain combines TRBV29-1 with TRBJ2-7; D unresolved. V was trimmed by 0 bases and J by 0 bases, leaving 6 bases between them. Germline loops: CDR1 SQVTM, CDR2 ANQGSEA. CDR3 length: 13 residues. The CDR3 region is CSVEEGSSYEQYF. The CDR3 DNA sequence: TGCAGCGTTGAAGAGGGCAGCTCCTACGAGCAGTACTTC.

CDR3 protein: CASSQVRLGSYNEQFF. CDR3 coding DNA: TGTGCCAGCAGCCAGGTACGACTCGGGTCCTACAATGAGCAGTTCTTC. J is TRBJ2-1 and V is TRBV3-1; D uncertain. The germline V gene encodes CDR1 LGHDT and CDR2 YNNKEL (reference sequence). The CDR3 length is 16 residues. V was pared by 3 bases and J by 1 base, with 13 bases between.

This clonotype was picked up many times. J is TRBJ2-1 and V is TRBV5-1; 7 bases are shared with TRBD2. J was trimmed by 3 bases and V by 1 base; bases with no gene match: 1. The CDR3 runs 14 residues. CDR1 is SGHRS and CDR2 is YFSETQ in the germline V gene. The CDR3 is CASSLRGGYNEQFF. The CDR3 coding sequence is TGCGCCAGCAGCTTGCGCGGGGGCTACAATGAGCAGTTCTTC.

This clonotype was found a few times. This chain connects TRBV7-9 to TRBJ2-5; 10 bases map to TRBD1. J gave up 4 bases and V 5 bases, and 7 bases lay outside the gene matches. Germline-derived CDR1 and CDR2 are SEHNR and FQNEAQ (reference sequence). The CDR3 loop spans 15 amino acids. The CDR3 sequence: CASSGRQGATETQYF. The CDR3 DNA follows: TGTGCCAGCAGCGGCCGACAGGGGGCAACAGAGACCCAGTACTTC. Full variable domain (rest looked up from reference TRBV7-9 and TRBJ2-5): DTGVSQNPRHKITKRGQNVTFRCDPISEHNRLYWYRQTLGQGPEFLTYFQNEAQLEKSRLLSDRFSAERPKGSFSTLEIQRTEQGDSAMYLCASSGRQGATETQYFGPGTRLLVL.

This clonotype was counted only a few times. The chain uses TRBV27 and TRBJ2-1; a weak D match, TRBD2 (7 bases). Trimming removed 2 bases from V and 10 bases from J, with 15 bases in between. The V gene's germline CDR1 is MNHEY and CDR2 SMNVEV (reference sequence). The CDR3 is 14 amino acids. DNA for the CDR3: TGTGCCAGCAGTTTAGGTGGGGGGGCTCACGAGCAGTTCTTC. Its protein is CASSLGGGAHEQFF.

The sample holds many counts of this clonotype. This chain uses TRBV29-1 with TRBJ1-2, with 8 nucleotides matching TRBD1. The CDR3 runs 13 residues. V lost 7 bases and J lost 3; bases outside the gene matches: 7. Germline CDR1 and CDR2: SQVTM and ANQGSEA. The CDR3 DNA reads as TGCAGCGCTTCAGGGGGCGAGGACTATGGCTACACCTTC. Translation gives CSASGGEDYGYTF. Variable domain in full (rest from reference TRBV29-1 and TRBJ1-2): SAVISQKPSRDICQRGTSLTIQCQVDSQVTMMFWYRQQPGQSLTLIATANQGSEATYESGFVIDKFPISRPNLTFSTLTVSNMSPEDSSIYLCSASGGEDYGYTFGSGTRLTVV.